The clone carrying this T cell receptor (beta chain) was counted a few times. The data belong to a study of T cells in Graves' hyperthyroidism and ophthalmopathy. Amplification yielded TCR beta CDR3 regions, with RNA transcripts as the source. A set of HTBI primers served as the primers for a first-round RT-PCR of the TCR CDR3. TCRdb re-derived calls from the multiplex PCR reads in MiXCR, one entry per CDR3 protein. The sample holds about 320,000 distinct CDR3 sequences, about 15% seen once. In germline, CDR1 is SQVTM, CDR2 ANQGSEA. Between the trimmed V and J ends, which lost 2 bases and 4 bases, there was a span of 8 bases. The CDR3 runs 12 residues. Diagnoses were made from clinical symptoms, serum measures (thyroxine and TRAb), thyroid ultrasound and orbital computed tomography.

Sequencing input: blood. The receptor was derived from a man aged 30-40 years with Graves' hyperthyroidism. This sequence joins TRBV29-1 and TRBJ1-2; D is undetermined. For the CDR3, the DNA is TGCAGCGTTGAAATCAGCTTCTATGGCTACACCTTC. Its translation: CSVEISFYGYTF.